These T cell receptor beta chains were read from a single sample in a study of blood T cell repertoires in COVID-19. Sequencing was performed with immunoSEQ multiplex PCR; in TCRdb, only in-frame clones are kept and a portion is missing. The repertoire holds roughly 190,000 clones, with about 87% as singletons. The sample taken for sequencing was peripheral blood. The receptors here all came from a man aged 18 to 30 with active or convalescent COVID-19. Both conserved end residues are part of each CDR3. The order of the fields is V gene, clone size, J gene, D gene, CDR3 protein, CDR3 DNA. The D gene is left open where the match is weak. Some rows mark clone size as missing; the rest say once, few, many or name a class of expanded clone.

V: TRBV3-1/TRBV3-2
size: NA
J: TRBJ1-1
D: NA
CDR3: CASSQVWPGYTEAFF
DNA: TGTGCCAGCAGCCAAGTTTGGCCGGGATACACTGAAGCTTTCTTT

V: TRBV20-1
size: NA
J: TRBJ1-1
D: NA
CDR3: CSAIEGGIEAFF
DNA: TGCAGTGCTATTGAAGGGGGAATTGAAGCTTTCTTT

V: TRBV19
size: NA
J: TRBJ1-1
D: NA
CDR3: CASTVTGTEAFF
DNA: TGTGCCAGTACCGTGACAGGTACTGAAGCTTTCTTT

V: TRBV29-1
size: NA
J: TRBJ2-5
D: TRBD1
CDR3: CSGGTGSETQYF
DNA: TGCAGCGGCGGGACAGGGTCGGAGACCCAGTACTTC

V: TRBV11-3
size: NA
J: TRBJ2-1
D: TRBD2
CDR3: CASSLESAGGPSNEQFF
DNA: TGTGCCAGCAGCTTAGAATCAGCGGGAGGGCCCTCCAATGAGCAGTTCTTC

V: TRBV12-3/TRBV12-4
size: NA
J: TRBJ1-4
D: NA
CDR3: CASTLMNEKLFF
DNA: TGTGCCAGCACCTTAATGAATGAAAAACTGTTTTTT

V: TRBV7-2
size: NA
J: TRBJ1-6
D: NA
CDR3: CASSPRLGTGNSPLHF
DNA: TGTGCCAGCAGCCCACGACTGGGTACGGGGAATTCACCCCTCCACTTT

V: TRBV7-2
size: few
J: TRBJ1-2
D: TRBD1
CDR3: CASSPRGQGKHGYTF
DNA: TGTGCCAGCAGCCCCCGAGGACAGGGGAAGCATGGCTACACCTTC

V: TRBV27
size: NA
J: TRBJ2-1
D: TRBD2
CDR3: CASSLLLAGEQFF
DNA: TGTGCCAGCAGTTTGTTACTAGCGGGAGAGCAGTTCTTC

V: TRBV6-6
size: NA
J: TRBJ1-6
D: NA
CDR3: CASRPGQLLVNSPLHF
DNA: TGTGCCAGCAGACCCGGACAGCTCCTAGTTAATTCACCCCTCCACTTT

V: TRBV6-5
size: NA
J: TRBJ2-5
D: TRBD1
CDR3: CASRGTGELLETQYF
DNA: TGTGCCAGCCGGGGGACAGGCGAGCTTTTAGAGACCCAGTACTTC

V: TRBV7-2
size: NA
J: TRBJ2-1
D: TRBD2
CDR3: CASRRLAGEGYNEQFF
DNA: TGTGCCAGCAGAAGACTAGCGGGAGAAGGGTACAATGAGCAGTTCTTC

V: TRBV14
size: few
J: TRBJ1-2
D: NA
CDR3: CASSQIGGSYGYTF
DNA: TGTGCCAGCAGCCAAATCGGGGGATCCTATGGCTACACCTTC

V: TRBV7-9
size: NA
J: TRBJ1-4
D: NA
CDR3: CAGGDITNEKLFF
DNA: TGTGCCGGCGGGGATATAACTAATGAAAAACTGTTTTTT

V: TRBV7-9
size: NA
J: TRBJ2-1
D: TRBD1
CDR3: CASSVGGQVYNEQFF
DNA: TGTGCCAGCAGCGTCGGGGGACAGGTGTACAATGAGCAGTTCTTC

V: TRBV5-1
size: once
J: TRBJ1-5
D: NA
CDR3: CASSLDGVNQPQHF
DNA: TGCGCCAGCAGCTTGGACGGGGTTAATCAGCCCCAGCATTTT